This T cell receptor (beta chain) emerged from a study of T cell repertoires in cytomegalovirus infection. Turning to the study itself: Indications came from public TCR beta signatures; they pointed to CMV infection and to a matching HLA type. Study results and caveats: What dominated the ex vivo response were HLA-C-restricted CMV-specific TCR beta clonotypes. Adding up the frequency of public TCR beta families identified people who carried CMV plus the relevant HLA.

TCRdb reprocessed the reads with MiXCR, giving one entry per CDR3 protein. Among fewer than 700,000 distinct CDR3 sequences listed, 20% to 30% were seen once. This clonotype turned up a few times. Its target is not known. Specimen: CD8+ T cells from PBMCs. The source is a human donor in good health (CMV status not recorded). Some clones in this sample may be carry-over from other donors' samples.

The CDR3 here is CASSIGNGHFGGDTQYF. The DNA of the CDR3 is TGTGCCAGTAGTATAGGAAACGGTCACTTCGGGGGAGATACGCAGTATTTT. The chain is built from TRBV19 and TRBJ2-3; TRBD2 might be the D (6 bases). The V end lost 1 base, the J end lost 5 bases, and 19 bases lay between the germline ends. This CDR3 is built from 17 residues. CDR1 LNHDA and CDR2 SQIVND come from the germline V gene (reference sequence).